Below, 14 T cell receptor beta chains from the same sample are listed, as sequenced in a study of blood T cell repertoires in COVID-19. Assay used: immunoSEQ multiplex PCR; TCRdb lists only in-frame clones, some missing. The repertoire holds 150,000 to 200,000 clones, with roughly 80% as singletons. The sequencing input was peripheral blood. These TCRs come from a woman older than 75 with COVID-19, enrolled during active disease.

The chain employs TRBV12-3 or TRBV12-4 and TRBJ1-2; D is uncertain. Trimming removed 2 bases from V and 11 bases from J, with 15 bases in between. This CDR3 has 13 residues. In nucleotides, the CDR3 is TGTGCCAGCAGTTTATTGACTAATTGGCGGTACACCTTC. Its translation is CASSLLTNWRYTF.

The chain employs TRBV28 and TRBJ2-3, with D tentatively TRBD2 (5 bases). There are 16 residues in the CDR3. Germline V lookup: CDR1 MDHEN, CDR2 SYDVKM. Trimming shortened V by 6 bases and J by 1 base, and 17 bases separated the two germline ends. This CDR3 reads CASSYRRGTGTDTQYF. CDR3 nucleotide sequence: TGTGCCAGCAGCTACCGTCGGGGAACGGGCACAGATACGCAGTATTTT.

V usage is TRBV7-9 and J usage is TRBJ2-7, with D perhaps TRBD1 (6 bases). Germline V CDR1 and CDR2: SEHNR, FQNEAQ (reference sequence). The CDR3 is 15 amino acids. V shed 0 bases and J shed 3 bases, with 12 bases lying between them. In DNA form, the CDR3 reads TGTGCCAGCAGCTTAGCGCCCGGACAGTTCTACGAGCAGTACTTC. Translated, it gives CASSLAPGQFYEQYF.

This clone was observed a single time. The rearrangement uses TRBV6-2 or TRBV6-3 and TRBJ2-3, with TRBD2 matching 12 bases. The CDR3 covers 18 residues. After removal of 2 bases from V and 3 bases from J, the junction contained 9 bases not matched to a gene. Germline CDR1 is MNHEY and CDR2 is SVGEGT. DNA for the CDR3: TGTGCCAGCAGTTACCTCCTAGCGGGGGGGCACGTGACAGATACGCAGTATTTT. This encodes CASSYLLAGGHVTDTQYF.

The J gene is TRBJ2-2, the V gene TRBV5-1; the match to TRBD2 covers 8 bases. Unmatched junction bases numbered 7, after V lost 4 bases and J lost 5 bases. Germline V gives CDR1 SGHRS, CDR2 YFSETQ. The CDR3 runs to 15 residues. The CDR3 bases are TGCGCCAGCAGCATCGGGAGGGCCGGGACCGGGGAGCTGTTTTTT. Translating it yields CASSIGRAGTGELFF. Complete variable domain (other parts from reference TRBV5-1 and TRBJ2-2): KAGVTQTPRYLIKTRGQQVTLSCSPISGHRSVSWYQQTPGQGLQFLFEYFSETQRNKGNFPGRFSGRQFSNSRSEMNVSTLELGDSALYLCASSIGRAGTGELFFGEGSRLTVL.

This rearrangement joins TRBV6-1 to TRBJ2-4; D may be TRBD1 (5 bases). V was trimmed by 3 bases and J by 11 bases, leaving 14 bases between them. Looked up from germline, CDR1 is MNHNS and CDR2 is SASEGT. The CDR3 has 13 amino acids. CDR3 sequence reads: CASSEAQAVVQYF. The CDR3, as DNA: TGTGCCAGCAGTGAGGCACAGGCCGTGGTTCAGTACTTC.

The gene calls are TRBV6-1 and TRBJ2-7; 10 bases fit TRBD1. The CDR3 runs to 16 residues. The junction had 6 bases not matched to a gene; V was cut back by 1 base and J by 3 bases. CDR1 and CDR2 from the germline V gene are MNHNS and SASEGT. The CDR3 bases are TGTGCCAGCAGTGAAGGACCCGGGGACAGGGGCTACGAGCAGTACTTC. Residues: CASSEGPGDRGYEQYF.

This sequence joins TRBV29-1 and TRBJ2-1; TRBD2 aligns across 11 bases. The CDR3 contains 14 residues. After removal of 3 bases from V and 5 bases from J, the junction contained 3 bases not matched to a gene. The germline V gene has CDR1 SQVTM and CDR2 ANQGSEA. CDR3 protein: CSVDGTSGNNEQFF. CDR3 nucleotide sequence: TGCAGCGTTGACGGGACTAGCGGAAACAATGAGCAGTTCTTC.

The V call is TRBV13, the J call TRBJ2-1; TRBD2 aligns across 8 bases. J lost 8 bases, V lost 5 bases, and 5 bases had no gene match. The germline V gene has CDR1 PRHDT and CDR2 FYEKMQ (reference sequence). The CDR3 is 13 amino acids. In nucleotides, the CDR3 is TGTGCCAGCAGCGAGCGGGGGAGGGATGAGCAGTTCTTC. It encodes CASSERGRDEQFF.

This sequence joins TRBV27 and TRBJ2-7; a possible D gene is TRBD2 (6 bases). The V and J ends lost 6 bases and 0 bases respectively, with 21 bases between them. The CDR3 length is 17 residues. The V gene's germline CDR1 is MNHEY and CDR2 SMNVEV (reference sequence). The CDR3 DNA reads TGTGCCAGCAGGTCCCTCCCCGGGACTGGGAGCTCCTACGAGCAGTACTTC. Translating it yields CASRSLPGTGSSYEQYF.

The V and J genes are TRBV5-1 and TRBJ2-1, with 10 bases lining up with TRBD2. Germline V gene lookup returns CDR1 SGHRS and CDR2 YFSETQ. This CDR3 contains 18 residues. V gave up 4 bases and J gave up 1 base; unmatched junction bases: 11. CDR3 amino acids: CASSPYGAGGPSYNEQFF. As DNA, the CDR3 is TGCGCCAGCAGCCCCTATGGAGCGGGAGGGCCTTCCTACAATGAGCAGTTCTTC.

This clone has a single count. The rearrangement joins TRBV27 to TRBJ1-6, with 7 bases aligning to TRBD1. This CDR3 is 17 amino acids long. Losses at the gene ends were 5 bases for V and 7 bases for J; bases not matched to a gene: 14. Germline V gene lookup returns CDR1 MNHEY and CDR2 SMNVEV (reference sequence). CDR3 sequence: CASSATGARALNSPLHF. Written as DNA, the CDR3 is TGTGCCAGCAGTGCCACAGGGGCCCGAGCACTAAATTCACCCCTCCACTTT.

The CDR3 DNA is TGTGCCTGGGGACAGGGATTACCCTCCTACGAGCAGTACTTC. It codes for CAWGQGLPSYEQYF. V gene TRBV30 combines with J gene TRBJ2-7; TRBD1 agrees at 8 bases. The V and J ends lost 5 bases and 0 bases, in that order; junction bases with no gene match: 6. Per the germline V gene, CDR1 is GTSNPN and CDR2 is SVGIG (reference sequence). CDR3 length: 14 residues.

This clone was picked up a small number of times. The rearrangement joins TRBV7-2 to TRBJ1-2; the D gene is possibly TRBD1 (5 bases). The CDR3 runs 13 residues. Germline CDR1 reads SGHTA; CDR2 reads FQGNSA. Trimming shortened V by 3 bases and J by 5 bases, and 10 bases separated the two germline ends. CDR3 coding DNA: TGTGCCAGCAGCTTGGCCCAGGGTTATGGCTACACCTTC. Protein product: CASSLAQGYGYTF. The full variable domain, with the rest looked up from reference TRBV7-2 and TRBJ1-2, is GAGVSQSPSNKVTEKGKDVELRCDPISGHTALYWYRQSLGQGLEFLIYFQGNSAPDKSGLPSDRFSAERTGGSVSTLTIQRTQQEDSAVYLCASSLAQGYGYTFGSGTRLTVV.